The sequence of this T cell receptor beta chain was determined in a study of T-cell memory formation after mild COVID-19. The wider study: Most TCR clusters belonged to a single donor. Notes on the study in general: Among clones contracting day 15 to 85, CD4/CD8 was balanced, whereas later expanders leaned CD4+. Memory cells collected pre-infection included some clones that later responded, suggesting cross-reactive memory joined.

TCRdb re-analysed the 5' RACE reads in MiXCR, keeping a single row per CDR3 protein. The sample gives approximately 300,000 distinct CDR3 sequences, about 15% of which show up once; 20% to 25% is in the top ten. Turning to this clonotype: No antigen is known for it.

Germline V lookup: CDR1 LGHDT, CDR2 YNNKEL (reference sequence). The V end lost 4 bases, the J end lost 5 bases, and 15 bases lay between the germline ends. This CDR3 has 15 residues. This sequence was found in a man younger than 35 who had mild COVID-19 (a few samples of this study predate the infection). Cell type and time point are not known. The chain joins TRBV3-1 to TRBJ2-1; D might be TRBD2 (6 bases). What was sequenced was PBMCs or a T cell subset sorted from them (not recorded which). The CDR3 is CASSRGAGLDNEQFF. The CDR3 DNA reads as TGTGCCAGCAGCCGAGGGGCGGGATTAGACAATGAGCAGTTCTTC.